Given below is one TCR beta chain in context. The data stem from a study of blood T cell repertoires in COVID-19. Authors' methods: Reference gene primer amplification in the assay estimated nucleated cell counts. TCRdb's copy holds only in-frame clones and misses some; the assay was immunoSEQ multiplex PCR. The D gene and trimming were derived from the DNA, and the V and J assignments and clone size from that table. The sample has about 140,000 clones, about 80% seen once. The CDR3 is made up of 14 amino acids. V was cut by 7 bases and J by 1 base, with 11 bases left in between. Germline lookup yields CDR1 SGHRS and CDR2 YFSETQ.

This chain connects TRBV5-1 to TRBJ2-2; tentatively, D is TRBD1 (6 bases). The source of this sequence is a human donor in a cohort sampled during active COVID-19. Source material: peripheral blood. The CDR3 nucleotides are TGCGCCAGCCGACAGGTTTTGAACACCGGGGAGCTGTTTTTT. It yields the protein CASRQVLNTGELFF.